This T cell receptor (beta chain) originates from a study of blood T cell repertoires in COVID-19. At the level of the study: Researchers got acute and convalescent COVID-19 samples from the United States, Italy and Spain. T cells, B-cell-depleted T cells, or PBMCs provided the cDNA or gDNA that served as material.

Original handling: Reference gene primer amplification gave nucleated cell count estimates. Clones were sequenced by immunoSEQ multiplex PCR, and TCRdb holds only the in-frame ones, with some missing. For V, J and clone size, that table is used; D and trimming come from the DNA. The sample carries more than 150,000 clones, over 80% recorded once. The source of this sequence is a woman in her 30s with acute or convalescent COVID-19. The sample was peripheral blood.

CDR3 loop: CASSQRLASPNTGELFF. The CDR3 DNA sequence: TGTGCCAGCAGCCAAAGACTAGCTTCGCCGAACACCGGGGAGCTGTTTTTT. This chain links TRBV27 with TRBJ2-2, with TRBD2 identical over 7 bases. The trim removed 6 bases at V and 0 bases at J, leaving 10 bases unmatched. Germline CDR1 reads MNHEY; CDR2 reads SMNVEV (reference sequence). CDR3 size: 17 residues.